These T cell receptor beta chains were read from a single sample in a study of cytomegalovirus exposure and HLA in healthy donors. Repertoires were generated with immunoSEQ multiplex PCR, while TCRdb's copy carries only in-frame clones and drops some. The sample lists about 130,000 clones; more than 15% were seen once. Sequenced input: PBMCs. These receptors came from a female donor in good health and CMV-seropositive. Each CDR3 is given with its conserved first and last residue. D genes are given only for firm matches. Not all rows give a size; the values are once, few, many and, for expanded clones, a class.

J gene: TRBJ2-5; V gene: TRBV27; clone size: .; D gene: TRBD1; CDR3 protein: CASSHDRGQGETQYF; CDR3 DNA: TGTGCCAGCAGTCACGACAGGGGGCAAGGAGAGACCCAGTACTTC
J gene: TRBJ1-2; V gene: TRBV28; clone size: few; D gene: .; CDR3 protein: CASSYPGVWGYTF; CDR3 DNA: TGTGCCAGCAGCTACCCAGGGGTCTGGGGCTACACCTTC
J gene: TRBJ1-2; V gene: TRBV30; clone size: few; D gene: .; CDR3 protein: CAWSGLDYGYTF; CDR3 DNA: TGTGCCTGGAGTGGTCTCGACTATGGCTACACCTTC
J gene: TRBJ1-1; V gene: TRBV5-1; clone size: .; D gene: .; CDR3 protein: CASSFAGGNTEAFF; CDR3 DNA: .
J gene: TRBJ2-7; V gene: TRBV28; clone size: few; D gene: TRBD1; CDR3 protein: CASSPRQGISSYEQYF; CDR3 DNA: TGTGCCAGCAGTCCCCGACAGGGGATCAGCTCCTACGAGCAGTACTTC
J gene: TRBJ1-2; V gene: TRBV18; clone size: .; D gene: .; CDR3 protein: CASSPLDEAFGYGYTF; CDR3 DNA: TGTGCCAGCTCACCATTGGATGAGGCCTTTGGCTATGGCTACACCTTC
J gene: TRBJ2-5; V gene: TRBV6-5; clone size: few; D gene: .; CDR3 protein: CASTEVGAQETQYF; CDR3 DNA: TGTGCCAGCACTGAGGTGGGGGCCCAAGAGACCCAGTACTTC
J gene: TRBJ1-1; V gene: TRBV12-5; clone size: .; D gene: TRBD1; CDR3 protein: CASGLPTDRGLTEAFF; CDR3 DNA: TGTGCTAGTGGTTTGCCTACGGACAGGGGGCTTACTGAAGCTTTCTTT
J gene: TRBJ1-5; V gene: TRBV5-4; clone size: few; D gene: .; CDR3 protein: CASSWPGQPQHF; CDR3 DNA: TGTGCCAGCAGCTGGCCGGGGCAGCCCCAGCATTTT
J gene: TRBJ1-5; V gene: TRBV18; clone size: few; D gene: .; CDR3 protein: CASSPLQSADQPQHF; CDR3 DNA: TGTGCCAGCTCACCTTTACAATCAGCGGATCAGCCCCAGCATTTT
J gene: TRBJ2-1; V gene: TRBV4-2; clone size: few; D gene: TRBD2; CDR3 protein: CASSQDPGLAGHSYNEQFF; CDR3 DNA: TGTGCCAGCAGCCAAGATCCCGGACTAGCGGGACACTCCTACAATGAGCAGTTCTTC
J gene: TRBJ1-1; V gene: TRBV7-9; clone size: .; D gene: .; CDR3 protein: CASSIRAGEAFF; CDR3 DNA: TGTGCCAGCAGCATAAGGGCAGGGGAAGCTTTCTTT
J gene: TRBJ2-1; V gene: TRBV18; clone size: .; D gene: TRBD1; CDR3 protein: CASSPGQGGYNEQFF; CDR3 DNA: TGTGCCAGCTCACCAGGACAGGGGGGTTACAATGAGCAGTTCTTC
J gene: TRBJ1-2; V gene: TRBV18; clone size: few; D gene: .; CDR3 protein: CASSTRRESNYGYTF; CDR3 DNA: TGTGCCAGCTCAACTAGGAGGGAATCTAACTATGGCTACACCTTC
J gene: TRBJ2-1; V gene: TRBV2; clone size: few; D gene: .; CDR3 protein: CARALLAASSYNEQFF; CDR3 DNA: TGTGCCAGAGCTTTACTAGCTGCTAGCTCCTACAATGAGCAGTTCTTC
J gene: TRBJ1-6; V gene: TRBV9; clone size: once; D gene: .; CDR3 protein: CASSPSQGPYNSPLHF; CDR3 DNA: TGTGCCAGCAGCCCCTCGCAGGGTCCTTATAATTCACCCCTCCACTTT
J gene: TRBJ1-5; V gene: TRBV28; clone size: few; D gene: TRBD1; CDR3 protein: CASRDRVRNQPQHF; CDR3 DNA: TGTGCCAGCAGGGACAGGGTGCGCAATCAGCCCCAGCATTTT
J gene: TRBJ2-5; V gene: TRBV18; clone size: .; D gene: TRBD2; CDR3 protein: CASSSGLASEETQYF; CDR3 DNA: TGTGCCAGCTCATCAGGACTAGCCAGCGAAGAGACCCAGTACTTC
J gene: TRBJ1-6; V gene: TRBV2; clone size: few; D gene: TRBD1; CDR3 protein: CASSEIGQGAIGHF; CDR3 DNA: TGTGCCAGCAGTGAAATTGGACAGGGGGCCATCGGCCACTTT
J gene: TRBJ1-5; V gene: TRBV27; clone size: few; D gene: .; CDR3 protein: CASSTRDSTRGQPQHF; CDR3 DNA: TGTGCCAGCAGTACACGGGACTCGACCCGAGGCCAGCCCCAGCATTTT
J gene: TRBJ1-1; V gene: TRBV18; clone size: .; D gene: TRBD1; CDR3 protein: CASSPQPGGSSEAFF; CDR3 DNA: TGTGCCAGCTCACCACAGCCAGGGGGCAGTTCTGAAGCTTTCTTT
J gene: TRBJ2-1; V gene: TRBV29-1; clone size: .; D gene: .; CDR3 protein: CSSQGSLYNEQFF; CDR3 DNA: TGCAGTTCACAGGGTTCTCTGTACAATGAGCAGTTCTTC
J gene: TRBJ2-7; V gene: TRBV5-1; clone size: few; D gene: TRBD2; CDR3 protein: CASTSLAGGQRGEQYF; CDR3 DNA: TGCGCCAGCACTTCACTAGCGGGGGGGCAAAGGGGCGAGCAGTACTTC
J gene: TRBJ2-1; V gene: TRBV7-7; clone size: .; D gene: .; CDR3 protein: CASSLKPRTIVFF; CDR3 DNA: TGTGCCAGCAGCTTAAAACCCCGGACAATCGTGTTCTTC
J gene: TRBJ1-1; V gene: TRBV27; clone size: .; D gene: TRBD1; CDR3 protein: CASSSPRQGNTEAFF; CDR3 DNA: TGTGCCAGCAGTTCCCCTCGACAGGGGAACACTGAAGCTTTCTTT